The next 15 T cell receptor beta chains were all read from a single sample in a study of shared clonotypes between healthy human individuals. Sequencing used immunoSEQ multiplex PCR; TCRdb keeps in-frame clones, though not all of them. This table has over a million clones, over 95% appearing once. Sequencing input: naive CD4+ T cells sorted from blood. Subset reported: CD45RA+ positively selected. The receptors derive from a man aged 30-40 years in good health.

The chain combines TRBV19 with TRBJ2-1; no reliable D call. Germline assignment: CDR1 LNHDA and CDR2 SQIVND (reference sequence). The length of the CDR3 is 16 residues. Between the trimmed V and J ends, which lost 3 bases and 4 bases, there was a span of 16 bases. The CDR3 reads CASSILTANRYNEQFF. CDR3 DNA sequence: TGTGCCAGTAGTATTCTCACGGCCAACCGATACAATGAGCAGTTCTTC.

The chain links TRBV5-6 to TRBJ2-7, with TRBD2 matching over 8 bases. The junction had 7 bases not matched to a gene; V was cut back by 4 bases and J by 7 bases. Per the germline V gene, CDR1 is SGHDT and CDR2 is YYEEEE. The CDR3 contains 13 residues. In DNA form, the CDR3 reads TGTGCCAGCAGCACGTCGGGGGGGCAAGAGCAGTACTTC. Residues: CASSTSGGQEQYF. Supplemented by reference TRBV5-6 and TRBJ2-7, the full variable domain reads DAGVTQSPTHLIKTRGQQVTLRCSPKSGHDTVSWYQQALGQGPQFIFQYYEEEERQRGNFPDRFSGHQFPNYSSELNVNALLLGDSALYLCASSTSGGQEQYFGPGTRLTVT.

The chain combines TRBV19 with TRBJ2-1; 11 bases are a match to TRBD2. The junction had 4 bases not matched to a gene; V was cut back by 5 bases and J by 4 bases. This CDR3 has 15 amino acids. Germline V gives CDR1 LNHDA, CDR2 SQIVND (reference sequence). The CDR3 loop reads CASSSTSGSYNEQFF. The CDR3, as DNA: TGTGCCAGTAGTTCAACTAGCGGGAGTTACAATGAGCAGTTCTTC. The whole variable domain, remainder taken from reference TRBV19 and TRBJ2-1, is DGGITQSPKYLFRKEGQNVTLSCEQNLNHDAMYWYRQDPGQGLRLIYYSQIVNDFQKGDIAEGYSVSREKKESFPLTVTSAQKNPTAFYLCASSSTSGSYNEQFFGPGTRLTVL.

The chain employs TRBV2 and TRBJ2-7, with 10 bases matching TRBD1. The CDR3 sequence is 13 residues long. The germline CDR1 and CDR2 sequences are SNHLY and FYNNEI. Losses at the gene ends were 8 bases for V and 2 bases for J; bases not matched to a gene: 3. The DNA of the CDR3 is TGTGCCAGCGGAGGACAGGGGGCCTACGAGCAGTACTTC. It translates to CASGGQGAYEQYF.

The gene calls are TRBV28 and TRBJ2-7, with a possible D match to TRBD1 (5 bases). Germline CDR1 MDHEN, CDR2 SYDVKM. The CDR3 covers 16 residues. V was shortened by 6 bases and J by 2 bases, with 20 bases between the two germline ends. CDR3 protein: CASRPRETAPTYEQYF. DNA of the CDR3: TGTGCCAGCAGGCCCCGCGAGACAGCACCAACCTACGAGCAGTACTTC. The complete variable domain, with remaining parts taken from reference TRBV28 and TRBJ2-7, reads DVKVTQSSRYLVKRTGEKVFLECVQDMDHENMFWYRQDPGLGLRLIYFSYDVKMKEKGDIPEGYSVSREKKERFSLILESASTNQTSMYLCASRPRETAPTYEQYFGPGTRLTVT.

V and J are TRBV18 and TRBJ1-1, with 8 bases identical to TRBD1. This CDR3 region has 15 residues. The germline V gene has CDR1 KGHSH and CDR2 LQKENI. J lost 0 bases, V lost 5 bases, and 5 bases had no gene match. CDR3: CASSVQGAMNTEAFF. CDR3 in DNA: TGTGCCAGCTCAGTCCAGGGGGCCATGAACACTGAAGCTTTCTTT.

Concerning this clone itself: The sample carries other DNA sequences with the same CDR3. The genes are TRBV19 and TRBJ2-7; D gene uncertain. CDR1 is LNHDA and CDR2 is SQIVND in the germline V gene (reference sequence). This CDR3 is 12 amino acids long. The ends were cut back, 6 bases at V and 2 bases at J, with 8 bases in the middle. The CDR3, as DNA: TGTGCCAGTAGCCGGACCCCCTACGAGCAGTACTTC. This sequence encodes CASSRTPYEQYF.

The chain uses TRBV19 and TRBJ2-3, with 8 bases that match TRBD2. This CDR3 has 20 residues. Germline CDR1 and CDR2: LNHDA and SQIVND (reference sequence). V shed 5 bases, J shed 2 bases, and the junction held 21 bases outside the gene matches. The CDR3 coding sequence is TGTGCCAGTAGTCCTCTTGGCCTAGCGGGCCTAGGGGGAGTCACAGATACGCAGTATTTT. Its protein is CASSPLGLAGLGGVTDTQYF.

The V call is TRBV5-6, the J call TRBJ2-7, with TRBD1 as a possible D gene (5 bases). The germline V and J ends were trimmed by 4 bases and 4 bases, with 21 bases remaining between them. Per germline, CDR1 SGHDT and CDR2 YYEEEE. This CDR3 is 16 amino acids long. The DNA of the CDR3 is TGTGCCAGCAGCCCCCGGACACGCCGAGGAAAGTACGAGCAGTACTTC. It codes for CASSPRTRRGKYEQYF.

Here the CDR3 reads CASIRGGADTQYF. The CDR3, as DNA: TGTGCCAGCATACGGGGGGGGGCAGATACGCAGTATTTT. The chain has TRBV6-1 and TRBJ2-3, with 8 bases that match TRBD2. Germline assignment: CDR1 MNHNS and CDR2 SASEGT. The CDR3 contains 13 residues. V was clipped by 7 bases and J by 4 bases; unmatched bases: 4.

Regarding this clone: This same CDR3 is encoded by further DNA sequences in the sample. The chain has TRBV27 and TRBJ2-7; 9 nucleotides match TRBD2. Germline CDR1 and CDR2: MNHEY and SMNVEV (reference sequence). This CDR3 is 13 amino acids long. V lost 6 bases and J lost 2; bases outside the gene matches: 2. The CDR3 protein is CASRTSGTYEQYF. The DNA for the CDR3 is TGTGCCAGCAGGACTAGCGGTACCTACGAGCAGTACTTC.

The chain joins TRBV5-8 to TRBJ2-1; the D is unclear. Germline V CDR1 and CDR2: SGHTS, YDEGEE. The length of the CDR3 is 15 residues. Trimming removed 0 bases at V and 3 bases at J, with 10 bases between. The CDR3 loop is CASSLATVVYNEQFF. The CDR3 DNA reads TGTGCCAGCAGCTTGGCCACGGTGGTCTACAATGAGCAGTTCTTC. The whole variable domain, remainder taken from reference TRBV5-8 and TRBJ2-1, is EAGVTQSPTHLIKTRGQQATLRCSPISGHTSVYWYQQALGLGLQFLLWYDEGEERNRGNFPPRFSGRQFPNYSSELNVNALELEDSALYLCASSLATVVYNEQFFGPGTRLTVL.

CDR3 nucleotides: TGTGCCAGCAGTTTACCGGGACAGGGAAGGCAGACCCAGTACTTC. Its protein is CASSLPGQGRQTQYF. The V gene is TRBV28, the J gene TRBJ2-5; 9 bases line up with TRBD1. The ends lost 2 bases at V and 6 bases at J; junction bases unmatched: 7. Germline V gene lookup returns CDR1 MDHEN and CDR2 SYDVKM. The CDR3 extends over 15 amino acids.

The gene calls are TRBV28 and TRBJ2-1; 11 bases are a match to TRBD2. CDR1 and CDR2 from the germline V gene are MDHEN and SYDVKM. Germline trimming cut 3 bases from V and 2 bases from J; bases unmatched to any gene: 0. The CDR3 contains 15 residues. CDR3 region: CASSFSGRAYNEQFF. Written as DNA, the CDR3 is TGTGCCAGCAGTTTTAGCGGGAGGGCCTACAATGAGCAGTTCTTC. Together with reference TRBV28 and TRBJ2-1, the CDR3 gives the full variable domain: DVKVTQSSRYLVKRTGEKVFLECVQDMDHENMFWYRQDPGLGLRLIYFSYDVKMKEKGDIPEGYSVSREKKERFSLILESASTNQTSMYLCASSFSGRAYNEQFFGPGTRLTVL.

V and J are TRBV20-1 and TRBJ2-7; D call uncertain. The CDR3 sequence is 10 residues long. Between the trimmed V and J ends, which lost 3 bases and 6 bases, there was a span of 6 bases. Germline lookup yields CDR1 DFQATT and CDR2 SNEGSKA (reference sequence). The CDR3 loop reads CSASRFEQYF. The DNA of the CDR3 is TGCAGTGCTAGCCGGTTCGAGCAGTACTTC.